These 5 T cell receptor beta chains share one sample of origin, sequenced in a study of blood T cells in healthy people across ages. Together with a sample-barcoded 5' primer, a J-beta primer mix was included in a second PCR lasting roughly 6 to 12 cycles. TCRdb re-derived calls from the 5' RACE reads in MiXCR, one entry per CDR3 protein. This sample carries under 800,000 distinct CDR3 sequences, approximately 43% of them seen once, and the ten largest clones take 20%. The sequencing input was blood. These receptors all stem from a woman in her sixties or seventies in good health.

This clonotype was counted once. This chain links TRBV5-6 with TRBJ2-1; TRBD1 matches 8 bases. After removal of 3 bases from V and 9 bases from J, the junction contained 11 bases not matched to a gene. Germline V gene sequence: CDR1 SGHDT, CDR2 YYEEEE. The CDR3 is 15 amino acids. CDR3 in DNA: TGTGCCAGCAGCTCTCGACAGGGGTCGGGTAGTGAGCAGTTCTTC. This codes for CASSSRQGSGSEQFF.

The chain links TRBV7-8 to TRBJ2-1; possibly TRBD1 for D (6 bases). CDR3 length equals 13 residues. The germline CDR1 and CDR2 sequences are SGHVS and FQNEAQ. V gave up 5 bases and J gave up 9 bases, with 14 bases separating them. The CDR3 nucleotides read TGTGCCAGCAGCCTTACAGGGACCGGTGAGCAGTTCTTC. Its protein product is CASSLTGTGEQFF.

The sample holds a few counts of this clonotype. The rearrangement joins TRBV12-3 or TRBV12-4 to TRBJ1-2, with 12 bases that match TRBD1. V shed 5 bases and J 8 bases; nucleotides not matched to a gene: 9. CDR3 length: 15 residues. In DNA, the CDR3 is TGTGCCAGCAGTACCTCGGGACAGGGGGCAAAGGGCTACACCTTC. Amino acid sequence: CASSTSGQGAKGYTF.

Turning to this clonotype: Sequence at one end of the junction differs from germline and may be a read error. The rearrangement links TRBV3-1 to TRBJ2-3; TRBD1 matches 8 bases. The V gene's germline CDR1 is LGHDT and CDR2 YNNKEL (reference sequence). The CDR3 is 15 amino acids. The CDR3 sequence is CASSQDGWGTGTQYF. CDR3 sequence (DNA): TGTGCCAGCAGCCAAGATGGGTGGGGGACAGGTACGCAGTATTTT.

In its sample, this clonotype was seen a few times. The J gene is TRBJ2-5, the V gene TRBV20-1; no clear D gene. The length of the CDR3 is 15 residues. Germline V CDR1 and CDR2: DFQATT, SNEGSKA (reference sequence). The V and J ends lost 3 bases and 3 bases respectively, with 17 bases between them. The CDR3 DNA sequence: TGCAGTGCTAGGAAAAAGGGTAGATTAGAAGAGACCCAGTACTTC. The encoded protein is CSARKKGRLEETQYF.